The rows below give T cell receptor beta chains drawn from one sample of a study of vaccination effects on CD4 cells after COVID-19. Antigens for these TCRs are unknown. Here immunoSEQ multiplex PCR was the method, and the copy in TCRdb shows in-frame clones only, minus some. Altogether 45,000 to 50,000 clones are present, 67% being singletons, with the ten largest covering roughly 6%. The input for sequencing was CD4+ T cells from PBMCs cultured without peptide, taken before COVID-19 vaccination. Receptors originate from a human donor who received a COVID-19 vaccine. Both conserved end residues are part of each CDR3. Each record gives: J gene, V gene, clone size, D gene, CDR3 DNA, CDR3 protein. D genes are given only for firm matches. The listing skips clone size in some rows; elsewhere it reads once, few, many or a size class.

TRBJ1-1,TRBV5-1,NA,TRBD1,TGCGCCAGCAGCTCGATTGGACCCAGGGGGACTGAAGCTTTCTTT,CASSSIGPRGTEAFF
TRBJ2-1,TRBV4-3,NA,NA,TGCGCCAGCAGTTTCGCGATCGGGTTATCCAATGAGCAGTTCTTC,CASSFAIGLSNEQFF
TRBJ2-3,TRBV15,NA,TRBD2,TGTGCCACTGATACTAGCGGGAGAACAGATACGCAGTATTTT,CATDTSGRTDTQYF
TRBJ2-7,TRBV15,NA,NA,TGTGCCACCAGCAGAGATACGGGACTGCGAAGCACCCCGGGGTACGAGCAGTACTTC,CATSRDTGLRSTPGYEQYF
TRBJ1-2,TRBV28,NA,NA,TGTGCCAGCAGACAAATAGGCGGCTACACCTTC,CASRQIGGYTF
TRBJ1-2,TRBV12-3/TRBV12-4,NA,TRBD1,TGTGCCAGCATGACAGGGATGAATGGCTACACCTTC,CASMTGMNGYTF
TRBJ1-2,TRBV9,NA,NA,TGTGCCAGCAGCGGGGCCCGGACAGCTAACTATGGCTACACCTTC,CASSGARTANYGYTF
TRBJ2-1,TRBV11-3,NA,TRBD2,TGTGCCAGCAGCTACTCAGGGACTAGCGGGGGATCTACAAACAATGAGCAGTTCTTC,CASSYSGTSGGSTNNEQFF
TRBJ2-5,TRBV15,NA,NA,TGTGCCACCAGCAGACAGGGCGGTGGGGAGACCCAGTACTTC,CATSRQGGGETQYF
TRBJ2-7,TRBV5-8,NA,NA,TGTGCCAGCAGCTTGGGGGCCTACGAGCAGTACTTC,CASSLGAYEQYF
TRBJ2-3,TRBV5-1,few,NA,TGCGCCAGCAGCTTGAGGGTTCGGAGCACAGATACGCAGTATTTT,CASSLRVRSTDTQYF
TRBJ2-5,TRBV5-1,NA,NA,TGCGCCAGCAGCCCAAGTGGGGATCCACAAGAGACCCAGTACTTC,CASSPSGDPQETQYF
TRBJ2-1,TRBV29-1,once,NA,TGCAGCGTTGTCTCCCACCCAGCCTACAATGAGCAGTTCTTC,CSVVSHPAYNEQFF
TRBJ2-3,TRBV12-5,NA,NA,TGTGCTAGTGGTTTGGTACTGGGGGGCAGTGCTGATACGCAGTATTTT,CASGLVLGGSADTQYF
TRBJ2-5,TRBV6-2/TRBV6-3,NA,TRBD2,TGTGCCAGCAGTTACACTAGCGGGGGGCGCCACTTC,CASSYTSGGRHF
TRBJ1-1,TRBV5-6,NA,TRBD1,TGTGCCAGCAGCTTGCAGGGGGACACTGAAGCTTTCTTT,CASSLQGDTEAFF
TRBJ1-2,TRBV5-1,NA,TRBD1,TGCGCCAGCAGCCTCGGACAGGGGGATGGCTACACCTTC,CASSLGQGDGYTF
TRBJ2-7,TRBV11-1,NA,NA,TGTGCCAGCAGCTTTTTCGGATTGGACTTTTCCTACGAGCAGTACTTC,CASSFFGLDFSYEQYF
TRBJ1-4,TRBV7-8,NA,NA,TGTGCCAGCAGCTTAGGGGCGGGAGGGGCTAATGAAAAACTGTTTTTT,CASSLGAGGANEKLFF
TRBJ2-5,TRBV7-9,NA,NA,TGTGCCAGCAGCTTAGTGGCGGGTCTGGGGGAGACCCAGTACTTC,CASSLVAGLGETQYF
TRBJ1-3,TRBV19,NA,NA,TGTGCCAGTAGTCCTCGCCCGGGACTCCACCCGGGAAACACCATATATTTT,CASSPRPGLHPGNTIYF
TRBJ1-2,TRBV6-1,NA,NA,TGTGCCAGCAGTGAAGCGCAGGGGACTGTCGGCTACACCTTC,CASSEAQGTVGYTF
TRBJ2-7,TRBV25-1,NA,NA,TGTGCCAGCAGGGGGACCGGTTTACAGTACTTC,CASRGTGLQYF
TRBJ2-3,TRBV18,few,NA,TGTGCCAGCTCCCAGGGGAGCACAGATACGCAGTATTTT,CASSQGSTDTQYF
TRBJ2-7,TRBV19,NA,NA,TGTGCCAGTAGTATCGGCCTCTCCTACGAGCAGTACTTC,CASSIGLSYEQYF
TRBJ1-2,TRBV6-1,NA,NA,TGTGCCAGCAGTGAAGGAGGGCCCCCTGGAACCTTC,CASSEGGPPGTF
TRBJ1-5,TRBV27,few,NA,TGTGCCAGCAGTCCTAACCGGGACTTCTCCCTTAGCAATCAGCCCCAGCATTTT,CASSPNRDFSLSNQPQHF
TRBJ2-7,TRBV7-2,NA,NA,TGTGCCAGCAGCCCAGCCTATCGTTCCACTTACGAGCAGTACTTC,CASSPAYRSTYEQYF
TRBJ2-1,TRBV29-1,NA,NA,TGCAGCGTTGAAGCCGTCCTTGGGGGTGAGCAGTTCTTC,CSVEAVLGGEQFF
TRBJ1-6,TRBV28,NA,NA,TGTGCCAGCAGTTTATCCGAGGGATTCGGCTCCTATAATTCACCCCTCCACTTT,CASSLSEGFGSYNSPLHF
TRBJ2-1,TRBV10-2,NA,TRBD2,TGCGCCTGTCTCGGCCAGGGAGGGAATGAGCAGTTCTTC,CACLGQGGNEQFF
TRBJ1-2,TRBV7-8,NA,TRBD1,TGTGCCAGCAGCCCGGACAGGGCTGGCTACACCTTC,CASSPDRAGYTF
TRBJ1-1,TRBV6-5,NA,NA,TGTGCCAGCAGTTACTCGGCAGGGAACACTGAAGCTTTCTTT,CASSYSAGNTEAFF
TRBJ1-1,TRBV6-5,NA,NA,TGTGCCAGCAGACTCCATCCTTGGGGCACTGAAGCTTTCTTT,CASRLHPWGTEAFF
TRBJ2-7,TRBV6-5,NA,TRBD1,TGTGCCAGCGGACAGGGACCTTCCTACGAGCAGTACTTC,CASGQGPSYEQYF
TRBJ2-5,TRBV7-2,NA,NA,TGTGCCAGCAGCTTAGCAGGCGTCCTCCAGACCCAGTACTTC,CASSLAGVLQTQYF
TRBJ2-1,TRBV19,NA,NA,TGTGCCAGTAGTAAGGGACTCCTCAATGAGCAGTTCTTC,CASSKGLLNEQFF
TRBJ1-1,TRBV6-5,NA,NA,TGTGCCAGCACCCACGGGGGCGGATTGAACACTGAAGCTTTCTTT,CASTHGGGLNTEAFF
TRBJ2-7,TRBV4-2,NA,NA,TGTGCCAGCAGCCAGGGCGGGACGATCTCCTACGAGCAGTACTTC,CASSQGGTISYEQYF
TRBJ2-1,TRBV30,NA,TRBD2,TGTGCCTGGAGTGTACCTGATACTAGCGGACCAGCGCTTTTCAATGAGCAGTTCTTC,CAWSVPDTSGPALFNEQFF
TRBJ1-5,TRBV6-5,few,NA,TGTGCCAGCAGTATCGGGGGAACTCAGCCCCAGCATTTT,CASSIGGTQPQHF
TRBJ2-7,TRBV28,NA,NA,TGTGCCAGCAGTCCTAAATACGAGCAGTACTTC,CASSPKYEQYF
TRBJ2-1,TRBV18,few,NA,TGTGCCAGCTCAATGGGGGCGGGCAATGAGCAGTTCTTC,CASSMGAGNEQFF
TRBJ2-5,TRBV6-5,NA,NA,TGTGCCAGCAGTCACACTAAAGCGGGCGAGACCCAGTACTTC,CASSHTKAGETQYF
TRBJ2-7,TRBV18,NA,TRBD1,TGTGCCAGCTCACCAAAGATAGACAGGGTGGCCTACGAGCAGTACTTC,CASSPKIDRVAYEQYF
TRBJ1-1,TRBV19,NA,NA,TGTGCCAGTAGGTTTATTCTGACGGCGGGCGGAGCTTTCTTT,CASRFILTAGGAFF
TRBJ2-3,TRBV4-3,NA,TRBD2,TGCGCCAGCAGCCCATTAGCGGGGGGTGGCACGCAGTATTTT,CASSPLAGGGTQYF
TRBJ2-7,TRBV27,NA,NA,TGTGCCAGCAGTTCCCAGGGAGCGATCTCCTACGAGCAGTACTTC,CASSSQGAISYEQYF
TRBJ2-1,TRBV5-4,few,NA,TGTGCCAGCAGCTTGGTTGGCAGGGCCCAAGCTGAGCAGTTCTTC,CASSLVGRAQAEQFF
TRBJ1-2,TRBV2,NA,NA,TGTGCCAGCAGTGAAGGGGCCGGCTCGGGAGGCTACACCTTC,CASSEGAGSGGYTF
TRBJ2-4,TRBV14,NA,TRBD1,TGTGCCAGCAGCCACAAAAAAACCGGGACAGCGCTAGCCAAAAACATTCAGTACTTC,CASSHKKTGTALAKNIQYF
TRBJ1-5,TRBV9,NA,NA,TGTGCCAGCAGCGTAGAATCAGAAAATCAGCCCCAGCATTTT,CASSVESENQPQHF
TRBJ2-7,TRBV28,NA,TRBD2,TGTGCCAGCAGCGAAGGCGGGGGTATCAACTACGAGCAGTACTTC,CASSEGGGINYEQYF
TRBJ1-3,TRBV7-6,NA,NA,TGTGCCAGCAGCTTAGGGGGGACACTTCGCTCTGGAAACACCATATATTTT,CASSLGGTLRSGNTIYF
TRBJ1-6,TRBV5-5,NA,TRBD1,TGTGCCAGCAGTTCCCCGGGACAGGTTAATTCACCCCTCCACTTT,CASSSPGQVNSPLHF
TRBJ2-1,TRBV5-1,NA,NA,TGCGCCAGCAGCACTCAGGGCAATGAGCAGTTCTTC,CASSTQGNEQFF
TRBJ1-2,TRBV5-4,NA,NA,TGTGCCAGCAGCTCTGACAGCAACTATGGCTACACCTTC,CASSSDSNYGYTF
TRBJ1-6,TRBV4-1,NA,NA,TGCGCCAGCAGCCAAGATGTACGGAATTCACCCCTCCACTTT,CASSQDVRNSPLHF
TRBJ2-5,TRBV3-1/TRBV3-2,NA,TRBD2,TGTGCCAGCAGCCGAGGGACTAGCGGGAGGGCCGTGGAGACCCAGTACTTC,CASSRGTSGRAVETQYF
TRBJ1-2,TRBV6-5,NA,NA,TGTGCCAGCACCGATCGGCATCCCTATGGCTACACCTTC,CASTDRHPYGYTF